The rows below give T cell receptor beta chains drawn from one sample of a study of low-dose radiotherapy and immunotherapy resistance in tumors. TCRdb recomputed calls from the reads with MiXCR, one row per CDR3 protein. The sample lists 30,000 to 50,000 distinct CDR3 sequences, roughly 31% occurring once. The starting material was PBMCs, obtained before treatment. Every receptor here comes from a male donor with gallbladder cancer. The CDR3 runs from the conserved cysteine through the conserved F or W. The order of the fields is V gene, D gene, clone size, J gene, CDR3 DNA, CDR3 protein. D genes are given only for firm matches. The listing skips clone size in some rows; elsewhere it reads once, few, many or a size class.

v_call: TRBV11-2; d_call: .; clone_size: many; j_call: TRBJ2-7; cdr3_nt: TGTGCCAGCAGCGCCCGCTCCTACGAGCAGTACTTC; cdr3_aa: CASSARSYEQYF
v_call: TRBV20-1; d_call: TRBD2; clone_size: .; j_call: TRBJ2-7; cdr3_nt: TGCAGTGCTAGCAATCTAGCGGGAGAAGTCGAGCAGTACTTC; cdr3_aa: CSASNLAGEVEQYF
v_call: TRBV9; d_call: .; clone_size: few; j_call: TRBJ1-1; cdr3_nt: TGTGCCAGCAGCGGGGACGGGGCGCGGACTGAAGCTTTCTTT; cdr3_aa: CASSGDGARTEAFF
v_call: TRBV28; d_call: .; clone_size: medium-sized; j_call: TRBJ2-3; cdr3_nt: TGTGCCAGCAGTTTAGCGTCAGATACGCAGTATTTT; cdr3_aa: CASSLASDTQYF
v_call: TRBV25-1; d_call: .; clone_size: many; j_call: TRBJ1-6; cdr3_nt: TGTGCCAGCAGTGGACAGATTAATTCACCCCTCCACTTT; cdr3_aa: CASSGQINSPLHF
v_call: TRBV4-1; d_call: .; clone_size: few; j_call: TRBJ1-1; cdr3_nt: TGCGCCAGCAGCCAACCGACGCCCAGCGGTGAAGCTTTCTTT; cdr3_aa: CASSQPTPSGEAFF
v_call: TRBV7-8; d_call: .; clone_size: many; j_call: TRBJ2-3; cdr3_nt: TGTGCCAGCAGCAACATCGATACGCAGTATTTT; cdr3_aa: CASSNIDTQYF
v_call: TRBV9; d_call: TRBD1; clone_size: .; j_call: TRBJ1-2; cdr3_nt: TGTGCCAGCAGCGTTGGACCAGTAACAGGGGTGAGGGGGTATGGCTACACCTTC; cdr3_aa: CASSVGPVTGVRGYGYTF
v_call: TRBV28; d_call: .; clone_size: many; j_call: TRBJ2-1; cdr3_nt: TGTGCCAGCAGTACTGGGGGACCCCCCCTCAACAATGAGCAGTTCTTC; cdr3_aa: CASSTGGPPLNNEQFF
v_call: TRBV7-2; d_call: TRBD1; clone_size: many; j_call: TRBJ1-3; cdr3_nt: TGTGCCAGCAGCTTTGGGACAGGGGGCAGGAGCTCTGGAAACACCATATATTTT; cdr3_aa: CASSFGTGGRSSGNTIYF
v_call: TRBV6-1; d_call: .; clone_size: .; j_call: TRBJ2-1; cdr3_nt: TGTGCCAGCAGTGAAGCCGGAGAGCAGTTCTTC; cdr3_aa: CASSEAGEQFF
v_call: TRBV19; d_call: .; clone_size: medium-sized; j_call: TRBJ2-1; cdr3_nt: TGTGCCAGCAGTTCGGCGGCGGGCGGCTCCTACAATGAGCAGTTCTTC; cdr3_aa: CASSSAAGGSYNEQFF
v_call: TRBV12-3/TRBV12-4; d_call: .; clone_size: many; j_call: TRBJ1-6; cdr3_nt: TGTGCCAGCAGCCCTAACCCCGTCTTACAGAGATCTAATTCACCCCTCCACTTT; cdr3_aa: CASSPNPVLQRSNSPLHF
v_call: TRBV5-1; d_call: .; clone_size: many; j_call: TRBJ2-1; cdr3_nt: TGCGCCAGCAGCTTGGGGGACCTCTCCAATGAGCAGTTCTTC; cdr3_aa: CASSLGDLSNEQFF
v_call: TRBV5-4; d_call: .; clone_size: .; j_call: TRBJ1-1; cdr3_nt: TGTGCCGGAATTCAGGGAGCCGAAGCTTTCTTT; cdr3_aa: CAGIQGAEAFF
v_call: TRBV5-4; d_call: .; clone_size: many; j_call: TRBJ2-1; cdr3_nt: TGTGCCAGCAGCTTGGGGGGATGGGGGGTCTACAATGAGCAGTTCTTC; cdr3_aa: CASSLGGWGVYNEQFF
v_call: TRBV7-2; d_call: .; clone_size: .; j_call: TRBJ2-2; cdr3_nt: .; cdr3_aa: CASTRQGGTGELFFFF
v_call: TRBV11-2; d_call: .; clone_size: medium-sized; j_call: TRBJ1-5; cdr3_nt: TGTGCCAGCAGCTTAAGCGATAGCAATCAGCCCCAGCATTTT; cdr3_aa: CASSLSDSNQPQHF
v_call: TRBV28; d_call: .; clone_size: .; j_call: TRBJ2-2; cdr3_nt: TGTGCCAGCAGTTTAGAGGCCGGGACCGGGGAGCTGTTTTTT; cdr3_aa: CASSLEAGTGELFF
v_call: TRBV18; d_call: .; clone_size: many; j_call: TRBJ2-1; cdr3_nt: TGTGCCAGCTCACCACCGAGCCAGGGGATCTATGAGCAGTTCTTC; cdr3_aa: CASSPPSQGIYEQFF
v_call: TRBV2; d_call: TRBD2; clone_size: many; j_call: TRBJ2-1; cdr3_nt: TGTGCCAGCAGTACACTAGCGGGGGACAATGAGCAGTTCTTC; cdr3_aa: CASSTLAGDNEQFF
v_call: TRBV20-1; d_call: .; clone_size: many; j_call: TRBJ1-5; cdr3_nt: TGCAGTGCTAGAGAGTGGAACAATCAGCCCCAGCATTTT; cdr3_aa: CSAREWNNQPQHF
v_call: TRBV2; d_call: .; clone_size: .; j_call: TRBJ1-6; cdr3_nt: TGTGCCAGCGGGCAGGGTGAGATTTCACCCCTCCACTTT; cdr3_aa: CASGQGEISPLHF
v_call: TRBV5-1; d_call: .; clone_size: many; j_call: TRBJ1-1; cdr3_nt: TGCGCCAGCAGCCAAACACAGGGTGTTGACACTGAAGCTTTCTTT; cdr3_aa: CASSQTQGVDTEAFF
v_call: TRBV7-6; d_call: .; clone_size: .; j_call: TRBJ1-2; cdr3_nt: TGTGCCAGCAGCCTTGATGTCAGCGACATGTATGGCTACACCTTC; cdr3_aa: CASSLDVSDMYGYTF
v_call: TRBV10-2; d_call: TRBD2; clone_size: once; j_call: TRBJ2-1; cdr3_nt: TGCGCCAGCGATAGCGGGGATAGCTACAATGAGCAGTTCTTC; cdr3_aa: CASDSGDSYNEQFF
v_call: TRBV28; d_call: TRBD2; clone_size: few; j_call: TRBJ2-7; cdr3_nt: TGTGCCAGCAGGCCCGGGACTAGAGGCGTCTACGAGCAGTACTTC; cdr3_aa: CASRPGTRGVYEQYF
v_call: TRBV28; d_call: .; clone_size: many; j_call: TRBJ2-3; cdr3_nt: TGTGCCAGCAGTTTGTTTCAGGGGAAATATACGCAGTATTTT; cdr3_aa: CASSLFQGKYTQYF
v_call: TRBV28; d_call: TRBD2; clone_size: .; j_call: TRBJ2-1; cdr3_nt: TGTGCCAGCAGAAGTAGCGGGAGGGTCCTATCTGATGAGCAGTTCTTC; cdr3_aa: CASRSSGRVLSDEQFF
v_call: TRBV28; d_call: TRBD2; clone_size: few; j_call: TRBJ2-5; cdr3_nt: TGTGCCAGCAGTTTCCCCGGGACTAGCCATGAGACCCAGTACTTC; cdr3_aa: CASSFPGTSHETQYF
v_call: TRBV4-1; d_call: TRBD2; clone_size: many; j_call: TRBJ2-3; cdr3_nt: TGCGCCAGCAGCCAAGTCGGACTAGCGGGGGGGCGCGGCTTCACAGATACGCAGTATTTT; cdr3_aa: CASSQVGLAGGRGFTDTQYF
v_call: TRBV24-1; d_call: TRBD2; clone_size: many; j_call: TRBJ2-2; cdr3_nt: TGTGCCACCAGTGATCCCGGGAGGCCGCACGGGGAGCTGTTTTTT; cdr3_aa: CATSDPGRPHGELFF
v_call: TRBV20-1; d_call: .; clone_size: many; j_call: TRBJ2-1; cdr3_nt: TGCAGTGCTAGCCTCGGCAGCGGCCGGGATGAGCAGTTCTTC; cdr3_aa: CSASLGSGRDEQFF
v_call: TRBV2; d_call: TRBD2; clone_size: many; j_call: TRBJ2-1; cdr3_nt: TGTGCCAGCAGTTCTTCAGGGTTTAGCGGGACGTACAATGAGCAGTTCTTC; cdr3_aa: CASSSSGFSGTYNEQFF
v_call: TRBV7-2; d_call: TRBD2; clone_size: many; j_call: TRBJ2-5; cdr3_nt: TGTGCCAGCAGCTCAACTAGCGGGGGGGCGTTCGAGACCCAGTACTTC; cdr3_aa: CASSSTSGGAFETQYF
v_call: TRBV28; d_call: .; clone_size: .; j_call: TRBJ1-1; cdr3_nt: TGTGCCAGCAGTTTATGGGACGAGAATGAAGCTTTCTTT; cdr3_aa: CASSLWDENEAFF
v_call: TRBV2; d_call: .; clone_size: few; j_call: TRBJ2-5; cdr3_nt: TGTGCCAGCAGTGGAATTGGGGGCTCCCAAGAGACCCAGTACTTC; cdr3_aa: CASSGIGGSQETQYF
v_call: TRBV24-1; d_call: TRBD1; clone_size: medium-sized; j_call: TRBJ2-1; cdr3_nt: TGTGCCACCAGTGATCCACGGGACAGGGGCTTAGTCGATGAGCAGTTCTTC; cdr3_aa: CATSDPRDRGLVDEQFF
v_call: TRBV13; d_call: .; clone_size: .; j_call: TRBJ2-2; cdr3_nt: TGTGCCAGCAGCGAAGCTGAGGGGGAGCTGTTTTTT; cdr3_aa: CASSEAEGELFF
v_call: TRBV12-2; d_call: .; clone_size: many; j_call: TRBJ1-5; cdr3_nt: .; cdr3_aa: CASRLTVGQGSAQPQHF
v_call: TRBV7-8; d_call: .; clone_size: .; j_call: TRBJ1-5; cdr3_nt: TGTGCCAGCAGCTTATCCGCCTCGGGGGGCAATCAGCCCCAGCATTTT; cdr3_aa: CASSLSASGGNQPQHF
v_call: TRBV27; d_call: .; clone_size: many; j_call: TRBJ2-3; cdr3_nt: TGTGCCAGCAGCTCCATTAACCTGGTAGATACGCAGTATTTT; cdr3_aa: CASSSINLVDTQYF
v_call: TRBV6-5; d_call: .; clone_size: .; j_call: TRBJ1-1; cdr3_nt: TGTGCCAGCAGTTACTCGAGCGGTTTGGGGGATAGGACTGAAGCTTTCTTT; cdr3_aa: CASSYSSGLGDRTEAFF
v_call: TRBV5-1; d_call: .; clone_size: .; j_call: TRBJ1-2; cdr3_nt: TGCGCCAGCAGCTTGGGTGGGGGCCTCTATGGCTACACCTTC; cdr3_aa: CASSLGGGLYGYTF
v_call: TRBV7-2; d_call: TRBD2; clone_size: many; j_call: TRBJ2-3; cdr3_nt: TGTGCCAGCAGAGTTGGCAGCGGGAGGTCAGATACGCAGTATTTT; cdr3_aa: CASRVGSGRSDTQYF
v_call: TRBV6-2/TRBV6-3; d_call: .; clone_size: few; j_call: TRBJ1-2; cdr3_nt: TGTGCCAGCAGTTACCCGCGGGCCGCGAACTATGGCTACACCTTC; cdr3_aa: CASSYPRAANYGYTF
v_call: TRBV6-1; d_call: .; clone_size: .; j_call: TRBJ1-1; cdr3_nt: TGTGCCAGCAGGCCGACAGCAAACACTGAAGCTTTCTTT; cdr3_aa: CASRPTANTEAFF
v_call: TRBV28; d_call: .; clone_size: few; j_call: TRBJ2-7; cdr3_nt: TGTGCCAGCAGTTTGGGCCGGGACTACGAGCAGTACTTC; cdr3_aa: CASSLGRDYEQYF
v_call: TRBV29-1; d_call: TRBD1; clone_size: .; j_call: TRBJ1-5; cdr3_nt: TGCAGCGTCTCCGAGACAGGGGTAGGTCAGCCCCAGCATTTT; cdr3_aa: CSVSETGVGQPQHF
v_call: TRBV6-2/TRBV6-3; d_call: TRBD1; clone_size: .; j_call: TRBJ2-6; cdr3_nt: TGTGCCAGCAGCCGGGACAGAAGCTCTGGGGCCAACGTCCTGACTTTC; cdr3_aa: CASSRDRSSGANVLTF
v_call: TRBV5-4; d_call: TRBD1; clone_size: many; j_call: TRBJ2-7; cdr3_nt: TGTGCCAGCAGCTTACCGGGACAGGGGACGTACGAGCAGTACTTC; cdr3_aa: CASSLPGQGTYEQYF